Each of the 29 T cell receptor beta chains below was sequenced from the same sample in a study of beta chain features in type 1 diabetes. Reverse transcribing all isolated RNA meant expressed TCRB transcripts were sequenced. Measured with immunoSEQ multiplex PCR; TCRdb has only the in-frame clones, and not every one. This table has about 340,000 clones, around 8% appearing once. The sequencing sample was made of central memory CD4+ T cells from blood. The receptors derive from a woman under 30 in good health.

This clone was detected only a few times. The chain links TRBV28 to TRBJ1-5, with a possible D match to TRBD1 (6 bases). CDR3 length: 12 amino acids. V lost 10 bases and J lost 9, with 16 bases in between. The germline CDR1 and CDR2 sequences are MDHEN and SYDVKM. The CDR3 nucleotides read TGTGCCACCACAGGGACCGCCTGGCCCCAGCATTTT. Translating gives CATTGTAWPQHF.

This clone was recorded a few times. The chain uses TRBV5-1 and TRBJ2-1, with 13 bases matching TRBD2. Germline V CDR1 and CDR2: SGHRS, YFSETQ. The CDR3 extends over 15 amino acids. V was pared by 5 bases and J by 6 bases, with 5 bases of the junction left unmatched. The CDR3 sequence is CASRPTSGRANEQFF. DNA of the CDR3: TGCGCCAGCAGACCAACTAGCGGGAGGGCCAATGAGCAGTTCTTC.

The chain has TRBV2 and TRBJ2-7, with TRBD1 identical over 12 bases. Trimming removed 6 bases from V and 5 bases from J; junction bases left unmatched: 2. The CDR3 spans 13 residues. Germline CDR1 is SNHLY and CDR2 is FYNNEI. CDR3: CASRGTGGNEQYF. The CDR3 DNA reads TGTGCCAGCAGGGGGACAGGGGGCAACGAGCAGTACTTC.

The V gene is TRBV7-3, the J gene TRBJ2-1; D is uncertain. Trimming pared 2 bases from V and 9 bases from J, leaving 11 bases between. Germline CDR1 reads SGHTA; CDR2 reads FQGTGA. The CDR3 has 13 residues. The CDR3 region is CASSLPPGPEQFF. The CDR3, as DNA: TGTGCCAGCAGCTTACCCCCGGGTCCTGAGCAGTTCTTC.

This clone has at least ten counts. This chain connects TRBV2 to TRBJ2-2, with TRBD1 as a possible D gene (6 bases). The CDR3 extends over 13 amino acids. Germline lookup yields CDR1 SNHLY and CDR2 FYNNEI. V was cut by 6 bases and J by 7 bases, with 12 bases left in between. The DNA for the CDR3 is TGTGCCAGCAGACGGACCAGGGGCGGGGAGCTGTTTTTT. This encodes CASRRTRGGELFF.

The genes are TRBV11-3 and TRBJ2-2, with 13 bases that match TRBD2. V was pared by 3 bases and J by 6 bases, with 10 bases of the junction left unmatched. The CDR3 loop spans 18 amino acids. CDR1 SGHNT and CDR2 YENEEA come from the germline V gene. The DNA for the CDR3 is TGTGCCAGCAGCTTCCAAGGACTAGCGGGAGTAGCGGCCGGGGAGCTGTTTTTT. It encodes CASSFQGLAGVAAGELFF. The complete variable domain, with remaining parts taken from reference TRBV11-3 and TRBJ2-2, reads EAGVVQSPRYKIIEKKQPVAFWCNPISGHNTLYWYLQNLGQGPELLIRYENEEAVDDSQLPKDRFSAERLKGVDSTLKIQPAELGDSAVYLCASSFQGLAGVAAGELFFGEGSRLTVL.

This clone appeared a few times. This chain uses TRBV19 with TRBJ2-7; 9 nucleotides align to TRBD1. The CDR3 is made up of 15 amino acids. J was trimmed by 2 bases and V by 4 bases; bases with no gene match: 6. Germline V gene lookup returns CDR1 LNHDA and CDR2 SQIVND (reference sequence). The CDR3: CASSTQNRGPYEQYF. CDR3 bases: TGTGCCAGTAGTACGCAAAACAGGGGGCCCTACGAGCAGTACTTC.

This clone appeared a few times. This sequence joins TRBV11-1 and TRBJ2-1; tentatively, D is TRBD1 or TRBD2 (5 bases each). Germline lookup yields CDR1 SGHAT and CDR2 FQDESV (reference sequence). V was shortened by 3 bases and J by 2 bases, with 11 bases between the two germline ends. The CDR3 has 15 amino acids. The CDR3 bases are TGTGCCAGCAGCTTCGGGACGGGGACCTACAATGAGCAGTTCTTC. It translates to CASSFGTGTYNEQFF.

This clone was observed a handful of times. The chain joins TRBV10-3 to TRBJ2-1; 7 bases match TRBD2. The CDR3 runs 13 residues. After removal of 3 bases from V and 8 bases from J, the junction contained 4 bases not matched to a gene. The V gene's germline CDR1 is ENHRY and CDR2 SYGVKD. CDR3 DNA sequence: TGTGCCATCAGTGACGGACTAGTCGATGAGCAGTTCTTC. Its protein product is CAISDGLVDEQFF.

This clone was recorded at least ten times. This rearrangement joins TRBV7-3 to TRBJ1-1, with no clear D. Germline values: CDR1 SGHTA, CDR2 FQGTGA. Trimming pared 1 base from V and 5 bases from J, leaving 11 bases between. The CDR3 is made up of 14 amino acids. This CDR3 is CASSLSPATTEAFF. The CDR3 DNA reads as TGTGCCAGCAGCTTAAGCCCAGCGACAACTGAAGCTTTCTTT.

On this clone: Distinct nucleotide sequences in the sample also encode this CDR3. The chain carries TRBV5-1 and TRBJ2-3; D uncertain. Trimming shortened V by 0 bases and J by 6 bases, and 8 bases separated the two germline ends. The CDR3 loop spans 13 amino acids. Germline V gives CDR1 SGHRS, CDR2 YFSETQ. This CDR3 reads CASSLAYTDTQYF. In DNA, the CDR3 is TGCGCCAGCAGCTTGGCCTACACGGATACGCAGTATTTT.

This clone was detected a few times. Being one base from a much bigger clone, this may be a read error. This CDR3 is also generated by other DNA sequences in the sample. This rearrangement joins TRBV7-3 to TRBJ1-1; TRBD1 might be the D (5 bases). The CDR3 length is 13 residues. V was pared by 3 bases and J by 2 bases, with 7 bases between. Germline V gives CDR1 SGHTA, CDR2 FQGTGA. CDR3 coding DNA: TGTGCCAGCAGCTTTCAGGGAAACACTGAAGCTTTCTTT. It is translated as CASSFQGNTEAFF.

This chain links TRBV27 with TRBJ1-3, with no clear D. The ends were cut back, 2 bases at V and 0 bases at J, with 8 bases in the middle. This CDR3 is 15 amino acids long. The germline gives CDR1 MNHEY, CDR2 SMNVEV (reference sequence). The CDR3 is CASSLNVYSGNTIYF. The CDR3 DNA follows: TGTGCCAGCAGTTTAAACGTCTACTCTGGAAACACCATATATTTT.

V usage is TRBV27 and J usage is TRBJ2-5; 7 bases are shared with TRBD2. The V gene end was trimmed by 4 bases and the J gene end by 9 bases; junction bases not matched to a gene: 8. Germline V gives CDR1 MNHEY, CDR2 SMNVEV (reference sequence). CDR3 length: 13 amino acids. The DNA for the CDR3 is TGTGCCAGCAGTTCAGGGACCGGGGGGTCCCAGTACTTC. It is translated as CASSSGTGGSQYF.

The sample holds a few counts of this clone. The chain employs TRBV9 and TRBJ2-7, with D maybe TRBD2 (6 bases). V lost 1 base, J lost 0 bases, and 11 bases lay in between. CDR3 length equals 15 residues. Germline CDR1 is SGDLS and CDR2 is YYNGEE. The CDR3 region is CASSVTGGSSYEQYF. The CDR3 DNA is TGTGCCAGCAGCGTAACCGGGGGAAGCTCCTACGAGCAGTACTTC. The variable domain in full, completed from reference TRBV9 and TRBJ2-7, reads DSGVTQTPKHLITATGQRVTLRCSPRSGDLSVYWYQQSLDQGLQFLIQYYNGEERAKGNILERFSAQQFPDLHSELNLSSLELGDSALYFCASSVTGGSSYEQYFGPGTRLTVT.

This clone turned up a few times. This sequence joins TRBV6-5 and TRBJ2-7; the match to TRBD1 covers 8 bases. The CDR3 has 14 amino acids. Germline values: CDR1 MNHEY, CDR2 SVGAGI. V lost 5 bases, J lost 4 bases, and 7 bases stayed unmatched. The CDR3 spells CASSRRTGRYEQYF. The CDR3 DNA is TGTGCCAGCAGTCGACGGACAGGGCGGTACGAGCAGTACTTC.

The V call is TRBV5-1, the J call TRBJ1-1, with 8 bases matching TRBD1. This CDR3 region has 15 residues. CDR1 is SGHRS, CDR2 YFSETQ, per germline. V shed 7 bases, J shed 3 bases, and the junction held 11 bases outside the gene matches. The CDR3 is CASYKGDRGDTEAFF. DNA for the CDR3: TGCGCCAGCTACAAAGGAGACAGGGGTGACACTGAAGCTTTCTTT. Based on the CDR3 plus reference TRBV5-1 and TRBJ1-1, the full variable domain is KAGVTQTPRYLIKTRGQQVTLSCSPISGHRSVSWYQQTPGQGLQFLFEYFSETQRNKGNFPGRFSGRQFSNSRSEMNVSTLELGDSALYLCASYKGDRGDTEAFFGQGTRLTVV.

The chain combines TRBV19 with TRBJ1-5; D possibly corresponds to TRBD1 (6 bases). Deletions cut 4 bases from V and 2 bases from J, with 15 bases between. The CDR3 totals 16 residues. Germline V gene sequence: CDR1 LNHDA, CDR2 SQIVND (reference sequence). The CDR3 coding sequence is TGTGCCAGTAGTACCGTATCAGGGGTACGCAATCAGCCCCAGCATTTT. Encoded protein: CASSTVSGVRNQPQHF. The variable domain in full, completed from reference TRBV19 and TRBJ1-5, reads DGGITQSPKYLFRKEGQNVTLSCEQNLNHDAMYWYRQDPGQGLRLIYYSQIVNDFQKGDIAEGYSVSREKKESFPLTVTSAQKNPTAFYLCASSTVSGVRNQPQHFGDGTRLSIL.

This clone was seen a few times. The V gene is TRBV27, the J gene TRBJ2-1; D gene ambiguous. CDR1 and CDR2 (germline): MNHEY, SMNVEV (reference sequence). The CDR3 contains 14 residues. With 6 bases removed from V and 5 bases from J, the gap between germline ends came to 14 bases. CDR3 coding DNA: TGTGCCAGCAGCAAAAAACGGCAAGACAATGAGCAGTTCTTC. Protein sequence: CASSKKRQDNEQFF.

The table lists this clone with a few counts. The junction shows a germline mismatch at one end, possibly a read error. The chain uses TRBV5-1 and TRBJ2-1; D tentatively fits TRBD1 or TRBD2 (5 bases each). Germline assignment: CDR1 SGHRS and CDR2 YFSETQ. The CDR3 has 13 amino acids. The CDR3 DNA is TGCGCCAGCAGCCAGGGACCCCTAATAGAGCATATCTTC. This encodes CASSQGPLIEHIF.

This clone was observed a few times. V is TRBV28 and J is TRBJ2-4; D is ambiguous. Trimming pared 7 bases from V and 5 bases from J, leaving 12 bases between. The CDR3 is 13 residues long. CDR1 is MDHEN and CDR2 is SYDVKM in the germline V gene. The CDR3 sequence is CASTRIEENIQYF. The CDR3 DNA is TGTGCCAGCACCCGGATTGAGGAAAACATTCAGTACTTC.

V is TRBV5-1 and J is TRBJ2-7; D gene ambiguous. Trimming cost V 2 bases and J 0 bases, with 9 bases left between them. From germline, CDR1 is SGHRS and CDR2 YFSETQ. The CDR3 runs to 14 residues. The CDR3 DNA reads TGCGCCAGCAGCTTTGAGGCGAGCTCCTACGAGCAGTACTTC. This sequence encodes CASSFEASSYEQYF.

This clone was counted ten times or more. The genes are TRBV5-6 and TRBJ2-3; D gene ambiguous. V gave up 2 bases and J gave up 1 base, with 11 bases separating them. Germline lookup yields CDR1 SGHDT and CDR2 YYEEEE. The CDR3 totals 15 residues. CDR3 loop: CASSFPRLGTDTQYF. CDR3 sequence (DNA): TGTGCCAGCAGCTTCCCCCGCTTAGGCACAGATACGCAGTATTTT. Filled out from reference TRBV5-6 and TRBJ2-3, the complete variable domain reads DAGVTQSPTHLIKTRGQQVTLRCSPKSGHDTVSWYQQALGQGPQFIFQYYEEEERQRGNFPDRFSGHQFPNYSSELNVNALLLGDSALYLCASSFPRLGTDTQYFGPGTRLTVL.

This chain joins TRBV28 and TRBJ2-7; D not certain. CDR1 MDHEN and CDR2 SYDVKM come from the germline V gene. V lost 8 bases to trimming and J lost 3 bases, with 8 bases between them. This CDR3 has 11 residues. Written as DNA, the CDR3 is TGTGCCAGCTGCGGAAGCTACGAGCAGTACTTC. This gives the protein CASCGSYEQYF.

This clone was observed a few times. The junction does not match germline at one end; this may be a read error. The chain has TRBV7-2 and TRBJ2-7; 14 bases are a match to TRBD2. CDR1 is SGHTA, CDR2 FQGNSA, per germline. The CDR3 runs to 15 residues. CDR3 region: CASSQGTSGSYEQYF. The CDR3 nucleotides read TGCGCCAGCAGCCAAGGGACTAGCGGGAGTTACGAGCAGTACTTC. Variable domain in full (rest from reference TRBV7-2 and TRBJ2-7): GAGVSQSPSNKVTEKGKDVELRCDPISGHTALYWYRQSLGQGLEFLIYFQGNSAPDKSGLPSDRFSAERTGGSVSTLTIQRTQQEDSAVYLCASSQGTSGSYEQYFGPGTRLTVT.

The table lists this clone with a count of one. CDR3 region: CATSTHNEQFF. The CDR3 bases are TGTGCCACCAGCACTCACAATGAGCAGTTCTTC. The J gene is TRBJ2-1, the V gene TRBV15; D is ambiguous. V lost 4 bases to trimming and J lost 5 bases, with 3 bases between them. CDR1 is LNHNV, CDR2 YYDKDF, per germline (reference sequence). CDR3 size: 11 residues.

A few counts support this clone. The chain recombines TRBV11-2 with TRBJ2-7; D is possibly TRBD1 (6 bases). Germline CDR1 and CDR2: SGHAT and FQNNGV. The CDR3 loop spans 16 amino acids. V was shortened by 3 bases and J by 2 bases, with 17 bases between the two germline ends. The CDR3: CASSLGTRRGTYEQYF. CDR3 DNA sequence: TGTGCCAGCAGCTTGGGGACACGAAGGGGCACCTACGAGCAGTACTTC.

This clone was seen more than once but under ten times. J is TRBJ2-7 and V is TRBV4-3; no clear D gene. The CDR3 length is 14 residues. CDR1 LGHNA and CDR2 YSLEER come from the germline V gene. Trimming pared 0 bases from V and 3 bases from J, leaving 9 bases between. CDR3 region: CASSQDYGFYEQYF. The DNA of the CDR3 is TGCGCCAGCAGCCAAGATTATGGTTTCTACGAGCAGTACTTC.

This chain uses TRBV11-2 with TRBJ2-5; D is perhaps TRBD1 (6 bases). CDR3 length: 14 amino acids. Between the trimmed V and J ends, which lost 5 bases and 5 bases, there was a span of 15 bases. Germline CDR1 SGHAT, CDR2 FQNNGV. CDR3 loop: CASSHNRDGETQYF. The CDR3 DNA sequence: TGTGCCAGCAGCCACAACAGGGACGGGGAGACCCAGTACTTC.